This is a list of T cell receptor beta chains from one sample in a study of blood T cell repertoires in COVID-19. Profiling relied on immunoSEQ multiplex PCR, and the TCRdb table lists in-frame clones only, not all of them. This sample has around 58,000 clones, with 85% to 90% found just once. Sequences were obtained from PBMCs or T cells enriched from blood (not recorded which). The receptors come from a middle-aged woman who had recovered from COVID-19. Each CDR3 is given with its conserved first and last residue. D genes are given only for firm matches. Only some rows state a clone size, as once, few, many or a class for expanded clones.

clone size,J gene,D gene,V gene,CDR3 DNA,CDR3 protein
few,TRBJ2-5,-,TRBV4-1,TGCGCCAGCAGCCAAGGGTCGTTAGAGGGTGTGGGAGAGACCCAGTACTTC,CASSQGSLEGVGETQYF
-,TRBJ1-1,-,TRBV10-3,TGTGCCATCACGGGGGGGGCTCCTGAAGCTTTCTTT,CAITGGAPEAFF
once,TRBJ2-3,TRBD2,TRBV27,TGTGCCAGCAGTTTTAGCGGGTACACAGATACGCAGTATTTT,CASSFSGYTDTQYF
once,TRBJ1-2,-,TRBV19,TGTGCCAGTAGGGGAGGACATGAAGTTTATGGCTACACCTTC,CASRGGHEVYGYTF
-,TRBJ2-3,TRBD2,TRBV27,TGTGCCAGCAGTTTACGGCTAGCGGGTCCGCCGGATACGCAGTATTTT,CASSLRLAGPPDTQYF
-,TRBJ2-1,TRBD1,TRBV19,TGTGCCAGTAGTATAGGGGCAGGACAGGGGGCGAGGAATGAGCAGTTCTTC,CASSIGAGQGARNEQFF
-,TRBJ1-2,-,TRBV7-2,TGTGCCAGCGGGCAAAGGGGGATAAATCTTGGCTACACCTTC,CASGQRGINLGYTF
-,TRBJ1-1,-,TRBV6-5,TGTGCCAGCAAGACCAGGGGATTCACTGAAGCTTTCTTT,CASKTRGFTEAFF
-,TRBJ1-1,-,TRBV4-2,TGTGCCAGCAGCGAGACAGTGAACACTGAAGCTTTCTTT,CASSETVNTEAFF
-,TRBJ2-5,-,TRBV5-8,TGTGCCAGCAGCTTGGGGGATACCACAGGGGAGACCCAGTACTTC,CASSLGDTTGETQYF
-,TRBJ2-3,TRBD2,TRBV7-2,TGTGCCAGCAGCTTAGTTTCTAGCGGGGGGGTCACAGATACGCAGTATTTT,CASSLVSSGGVTDTQYF
-,TRBJ1-1,TRBD1,TRBV11-2,TGTGCCAGCAGCTTATGGGAGAGGACAGGGAACACTGAAGCTTTCTTT,CASSLWERTGNTEAFF
once,TRBJ1-1,-,TRBV29-1,TGCAGCGTTGAAGATATGGGCCGGAACACTGAAGCTTTCTTT,CSVEDMGRNTEAFF
-,TRBJ1-2,-,TRBV7-9,TGTGCCAGCAGCTTAGTTGAGGGCTACACCTTC,CASSLVEGYTF
-,TRBJ1-5,-,TRBV7-9,TGTGCCAGCAGCTCACCTAACAATCAGCCCCAGCATTTT,CASSSPNNQPQHF
-,TRBJ2-2,-,TRBV6-1,TGTGCCAGCAGTGAATCACAGCACACCGGGGAGCTGTTTTTT,CASSESQHTGELFF
-,TRBJ1-5,-,TRBV10-2,TGCGCCAGCAGTGAGCCCGCGATAGGACAGTTAAATCAGCCCCAGCATTTT,CASSEPAIGQLNQPQHF
-,TRBJ1-1,-,TRBV29-1,TGCAGCGTTGACGGGGACACCACTGAAGCTTTCTTT,CSVDGDTTEAFF
-,TRBJ1-4,-,TRBV7-6,TGTGCCAGCAGCTTAACTAGAGATAATGAAAAACTGTTTTTT,CASSLTRDNEKLFF
-,TRBJ1-1,-,TRBV5-1,TGCGCCAGCAGCTTGGGGTCAGGGGAGAACACTGAAGCTTTCTTT,CASSLGSGENTEAFF
-,TRBJ2-5,-,TRBV11-1,TGTGCCAGCAGCTTACGCGGGACCCAGTACTTC,CASSLRGTQYF
once,TRBJ1-5,-,TRBV2,TGTGCCAGCACGGAGAATAGCAATCAGCCCCAGCATTTT,CASTENSNQPQHF
-,TRBJ2-1,TRBD2,TRBV5-1,TGCGCCAGCAGCTTGGTTCCAGCGGGGGGTTACAATGAGCAGTTCTTC,CASSLVPAGGYNEQFF
-,TRBJ1-3,TRBD1,TRBV7-7,TGTGCCAGCAGATCATACGGGACAGCTTACTCTGGAAACACCATATATTTT,CASRSYGTAYSGNTIYF
-,TRBJ2-5,TRBD1,TRBV19,TGTGCCAGTAGTATTCCGGACAGGGGGCGGGAGACCCAGTACTTC,CASSIPDRGRETQYF
-,TRBJ2-2,TRBD1,TRBV3-1/TRBV3-2,TGTGCCAGCAGCCAAGGAGGACAGGGGGCCAACACCGGGGAGCTGTTTTTT,CASSQGGQGANTGELFF
-,TRBJ1-1,TRBD1,TRBV23-1,TGCGCCAGCGGTGAGGACAGGGACACTGAAGCTTTCTTT,CASGEDRDTEAFF
-,TRBJ2-2,-,TRBV5-1,TGCGCCAGCAGCTTCGGGGGAGAAAACACCGGGGAGCTGTTTTTT,CASSFGGENTGELFF
-,TRBJ2-3,TRBD1,TRBV7-6,TGTGCCAGCAGCTTAGGACAGGGGGCAGGAGCAGATACGCAGTATTTT,CASSLGQGAGADTQYF
-,TRBJ1-1,-,TRBV5-8,TGTGCCAGCAGCGCAATACAAATGAACACTGAAGCTTTCTTT,CASSAIQMNTEAFF
few,TRBJ2-7,-,TRBV20-1,TGCAGTGCTAGTCCCACAGATAAGCAGTACTTC,CSASPTDKQYF
-,TRBJ1-2,TRBD1,TRBV5-6,TGTGCCAGCAGCGCCGGGACAGCCAACTATGGCTACACCTTC,CASSAGTANYGYTF
-,TRBJ1-1,-,TRBV19,TGTGCCAGTAGTATAACGGGGGGGGCTTTGAACACTGAAGCTTTCTTT,CASSITGGALNTEAFF
-,TRBJ1-5,TRBD1,TRBV5-1,TGCGCCAGCAGCCCGGGGACAGGGGGACCTAGCAATCAGCCCCAGCATTTT,CASSPGTGGPSNQPQHF
-,TRBJ1-1,-,TRBV29-1,TGCAGCGTTCGCATAGGGGGGAACACTGAAGCTTTCTTT,CSVRIGGNTEAFF
-,TRBJ2-5,TRBD1,TRBV5-1,TGCGCCAGCAGCTTCTCAGGGGGCTGGGAGACCCAGTACTTC,CASSFSGGWETQYF
-,TRBJ2-3,TRBD1,TRBV5-6,TGTGCCAGCAGCTACAGGACAGGGGGCATAGATACGCAGTATTTT,CASSYRTGGIDTQYF
once,TRBJ2-1,TRBD2,TRBV4-1,TGCGCCAGCAGCCAAGGCTTTGGACTAGCGGCGTACAATGAGCAGTTCTTC,CASSQGFGLAAYNEQFF
-,TRBJ2-1,TRBD1,TRBV5-1,TGCGCCAGCAGCGCCCGGGACAGGGGAGGAAATGAGCAGTTCTTC,CASSARDRGGNEQFF
-,TRBJ1-4,-,TRBV18,TGTGCCAGCTCACCGACAGGACCCGCAACTAATGAAAAACTGTTTTTT,CASSPTGPATNEKLFF
-,TRBJ2-7,TRBD1,TRBV15,TGTGCCACCAGCAGAGATGGGACAGGGTATCAGTCCTACGAGCAGTACTTC,CATSRDGTGYQSYEQYF
-,TRBJ1-1,-,TRBV5-1,TGCGCCAGCAGCTTGGCCGGAGGGACGGTAAACACTGAAGCTTTCTTT,CASSLAGGTVNTEAFF
-,TRBJ1-2,TRBD1,TRBV5-4,TGTGCCAGCAGCGTACTTACAGGGGGTTATGGCTACACCTTC,CASSVLTGGYGYTF
-,TRBJ2-3,TRBD2,TRBV9,TGTGCCAGCAGCGTAGCAGCGGGGGGTTCCACAGATACGCAGTATTTT,CASSVAAGGSTDTQYF